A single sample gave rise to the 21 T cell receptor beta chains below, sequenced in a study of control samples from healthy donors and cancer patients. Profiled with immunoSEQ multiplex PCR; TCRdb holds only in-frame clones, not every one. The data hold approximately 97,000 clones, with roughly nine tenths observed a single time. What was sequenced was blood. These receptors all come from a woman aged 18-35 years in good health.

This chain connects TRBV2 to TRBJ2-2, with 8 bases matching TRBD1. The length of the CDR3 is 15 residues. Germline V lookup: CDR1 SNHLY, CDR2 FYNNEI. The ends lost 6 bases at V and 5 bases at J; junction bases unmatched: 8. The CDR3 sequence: CASRAGTGRTGELFF. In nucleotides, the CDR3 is TGTGCCAGCAGAGCCGGGACAGGCCGGACCGGGGAGCTGTTTTTT. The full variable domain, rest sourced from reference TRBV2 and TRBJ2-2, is EPEVTQTPSHQVTQMGQEVILRCVPISNHLYFYWYRQILGQKVEFLVSFYNNEISEKSEIFDDQFSVERPDGSNFTLKIRSTKLEDSAMYFCASRAGTGRTGELFFGEGSRLTVL.

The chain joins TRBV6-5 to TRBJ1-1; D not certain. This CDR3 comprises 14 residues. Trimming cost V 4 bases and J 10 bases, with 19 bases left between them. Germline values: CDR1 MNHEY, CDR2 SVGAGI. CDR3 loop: CASSSPRFPTPAFF. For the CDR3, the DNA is TGTGCCAGCAGTTCCCCCCGGTTTCCCACGCCAGCTTTCTTT.

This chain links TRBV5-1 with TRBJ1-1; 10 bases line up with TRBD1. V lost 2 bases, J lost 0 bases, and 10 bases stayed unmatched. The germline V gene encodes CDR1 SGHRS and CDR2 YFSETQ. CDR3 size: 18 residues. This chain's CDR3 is CASSFRDRGQTLNTEAFF. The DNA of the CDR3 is TGCGCCAGCAGCTTTCGGGACAGGGGCCAGACTTTGAACACTGAAGCTTTCTTT.

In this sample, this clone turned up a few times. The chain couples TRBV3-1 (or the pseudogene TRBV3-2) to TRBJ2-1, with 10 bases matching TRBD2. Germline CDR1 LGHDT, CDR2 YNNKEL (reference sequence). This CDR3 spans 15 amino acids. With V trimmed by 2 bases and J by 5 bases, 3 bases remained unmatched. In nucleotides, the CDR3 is TGTGCCAGCAGCCAACTAGCGGGAGTTAACAATGAGCAGTTCTTC. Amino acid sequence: CASSQLAGVNNEQFF.

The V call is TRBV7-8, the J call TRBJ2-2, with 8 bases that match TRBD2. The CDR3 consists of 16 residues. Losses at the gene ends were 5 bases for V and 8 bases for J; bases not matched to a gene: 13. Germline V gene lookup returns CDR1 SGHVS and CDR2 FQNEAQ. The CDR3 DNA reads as TGTGCCAGCAGCGTCGTGAGCGGGGGCCGCTCTGGGGAGCTGTTTTTT. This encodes CASSVVSGGRSGELFF.

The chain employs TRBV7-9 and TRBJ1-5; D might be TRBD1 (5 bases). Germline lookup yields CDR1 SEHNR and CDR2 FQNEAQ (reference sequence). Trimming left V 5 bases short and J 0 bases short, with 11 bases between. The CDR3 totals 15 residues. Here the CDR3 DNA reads TGTGCCAGCAGCCTGACAGATCTTAGCAATCAGCCCCAGCATTTT. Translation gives CASSLTDLSNQPQHF.

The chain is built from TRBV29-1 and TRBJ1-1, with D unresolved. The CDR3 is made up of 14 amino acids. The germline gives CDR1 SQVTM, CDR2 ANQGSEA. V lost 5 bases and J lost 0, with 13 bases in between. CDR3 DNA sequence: TGCAGCGTTATTCAGGCGCATTTGAACACTGAAGCTTTCTTT. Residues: CSVIQAHLNTEAFF.

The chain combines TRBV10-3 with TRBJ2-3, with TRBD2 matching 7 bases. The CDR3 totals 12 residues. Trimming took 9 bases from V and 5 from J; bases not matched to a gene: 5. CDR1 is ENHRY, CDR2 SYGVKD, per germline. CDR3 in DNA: TGTGCCATAAGACTAGCCGGAGATACGCAGTATTTT. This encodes CAIRLAGDTQYF.

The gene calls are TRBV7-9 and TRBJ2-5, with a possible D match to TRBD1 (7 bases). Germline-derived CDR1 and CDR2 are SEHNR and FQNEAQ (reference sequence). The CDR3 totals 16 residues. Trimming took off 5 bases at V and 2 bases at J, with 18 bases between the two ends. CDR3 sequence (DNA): TGTGCCAGCAGCATCAGAGGGGGGACAGTTCAAGAGACCCAGTACTTC. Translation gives CASSIRGGTVQETQYF.

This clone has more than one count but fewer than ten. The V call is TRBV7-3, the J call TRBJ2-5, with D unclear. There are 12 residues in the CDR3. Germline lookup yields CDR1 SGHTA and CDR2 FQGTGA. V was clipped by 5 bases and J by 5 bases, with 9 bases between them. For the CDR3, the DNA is TGTGCCAGCAGCCCTTCCGGGGAGACCCAGTACTTC. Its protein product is CASSPSGETQYF.

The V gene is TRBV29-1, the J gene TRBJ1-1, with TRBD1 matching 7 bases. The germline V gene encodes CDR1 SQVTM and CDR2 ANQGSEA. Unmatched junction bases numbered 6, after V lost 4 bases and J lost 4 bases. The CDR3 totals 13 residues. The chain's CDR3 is CSVGGQGGTEAFF. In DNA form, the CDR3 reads TGCAGCGTTGGGGGTCAGGGGGGCACTGAAGCTTTCTTT.

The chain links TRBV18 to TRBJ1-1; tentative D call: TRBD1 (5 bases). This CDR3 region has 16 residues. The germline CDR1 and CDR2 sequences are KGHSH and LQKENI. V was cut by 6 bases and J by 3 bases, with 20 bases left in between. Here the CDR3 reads CASSPTGAQGDTEAFF. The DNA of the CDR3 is TGTGCCAGCTCTCCTACAGGAGCCCAAGGGGACACTGAAGCTTTCTTT.

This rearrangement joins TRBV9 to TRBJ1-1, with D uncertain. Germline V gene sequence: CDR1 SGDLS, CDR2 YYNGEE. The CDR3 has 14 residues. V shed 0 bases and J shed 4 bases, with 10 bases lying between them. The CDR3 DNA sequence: TGTGCCAGCAGCGTAGATCCAGGCCTCACTGAAGCTTTCTTT. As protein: CASSVDPGLTEAFF.

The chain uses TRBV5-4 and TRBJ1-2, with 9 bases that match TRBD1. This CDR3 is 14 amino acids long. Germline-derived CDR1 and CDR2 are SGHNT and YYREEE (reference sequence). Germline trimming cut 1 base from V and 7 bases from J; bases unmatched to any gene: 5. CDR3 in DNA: TGTGCCAGCAGCTTGAACAGGGGGCAGACTGGCTACACCTTC. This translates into CASSLNRGQTGYTF.

CDR3 sequence: CASSHRQGRDEAFF. The CDR3 DNA reads TGTGCCAGCAGTCACCGACAGGGTAGGGATGAAGCTTTCTTT. The chain combines TRBV27 with TRBJ1-1; 7 bases align to TRBD1. V lost 5 bases, J lost 7 bases, and 10 bases stayed unmatched. This CDR3 is built from 14 residues. Germline CDR1 and CDR2: MNHEY and SMNVEV (reference sequence).

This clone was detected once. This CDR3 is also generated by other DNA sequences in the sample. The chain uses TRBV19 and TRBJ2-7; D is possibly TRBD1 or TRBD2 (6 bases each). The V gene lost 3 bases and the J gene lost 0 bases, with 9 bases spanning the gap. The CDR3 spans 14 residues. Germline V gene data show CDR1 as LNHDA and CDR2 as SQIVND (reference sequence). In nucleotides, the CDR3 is TGTGCCAGTAGTATCGGGGGCAGCTCCTACGAGCAGTACTTC. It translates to CASSIGGSSYEQYF.

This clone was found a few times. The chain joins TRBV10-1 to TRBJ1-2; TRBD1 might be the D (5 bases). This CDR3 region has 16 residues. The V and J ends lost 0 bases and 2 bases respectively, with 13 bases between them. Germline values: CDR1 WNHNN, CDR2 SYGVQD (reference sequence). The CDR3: CASSESGAIANYGYTF. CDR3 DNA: TGCGCCAGCAGTGAGTCAGGGGCCATCGCAAACTATGGCTACACCTTC.

The CDR3 nucleotides are TGCGCCAGCAGCCAACAGGGGACTGATGGCTACACCTTC. Its protein product is CASSQQGTDGYTF. The chain combines TRBV4-3 with TRBJ1-2; tentative D call: TRBD1 (6 bases). The CDR3 totals 13 residues. V lost 2 bases and J lost 6, with 10 bases in between. CDR1 is LGHNA, CDR2 YSLEER, per germline.

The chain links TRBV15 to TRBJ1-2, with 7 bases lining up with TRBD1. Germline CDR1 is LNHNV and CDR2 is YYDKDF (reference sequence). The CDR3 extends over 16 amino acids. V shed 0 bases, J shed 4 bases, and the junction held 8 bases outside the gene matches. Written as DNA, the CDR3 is TGTGCCACCAGCAGAGATTTGGGACAGACCATCTATGGCTACACCTTC. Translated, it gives CATSRDLGQTIYGYTF.

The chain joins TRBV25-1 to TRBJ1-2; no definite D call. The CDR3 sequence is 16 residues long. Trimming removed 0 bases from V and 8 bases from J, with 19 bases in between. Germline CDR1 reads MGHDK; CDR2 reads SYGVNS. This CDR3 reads CASSEYIPIGGAGYTF. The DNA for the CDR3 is TGTGCCAGCAGTGAATATATCCCCATAGGCGGCGCGGGCTACACCTTC.

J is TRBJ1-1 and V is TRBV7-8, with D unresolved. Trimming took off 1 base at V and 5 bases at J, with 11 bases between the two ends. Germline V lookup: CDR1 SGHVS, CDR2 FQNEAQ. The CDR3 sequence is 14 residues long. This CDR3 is CASSLDGRRTEAFF. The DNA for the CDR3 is TGTGCCAGCAGCTTAGACGGCCGGAGGACTGAAGCTTTCTTT.